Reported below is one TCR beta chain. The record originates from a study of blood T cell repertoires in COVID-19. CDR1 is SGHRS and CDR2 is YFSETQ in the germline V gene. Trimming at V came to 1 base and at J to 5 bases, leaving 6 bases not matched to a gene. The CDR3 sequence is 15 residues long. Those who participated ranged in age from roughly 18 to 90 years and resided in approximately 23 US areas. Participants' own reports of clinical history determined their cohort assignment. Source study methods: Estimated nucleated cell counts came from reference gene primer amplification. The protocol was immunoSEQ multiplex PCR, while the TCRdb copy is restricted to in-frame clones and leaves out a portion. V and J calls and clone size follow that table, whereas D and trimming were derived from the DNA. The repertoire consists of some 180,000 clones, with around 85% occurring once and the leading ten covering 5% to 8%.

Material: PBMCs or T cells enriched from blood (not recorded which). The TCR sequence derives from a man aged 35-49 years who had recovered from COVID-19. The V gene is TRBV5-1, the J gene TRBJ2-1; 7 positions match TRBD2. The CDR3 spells CASSLSSGDHNEQFF. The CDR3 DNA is TGCGCCAGCAGCTTGTCCAGCGGGGATCACAATGAGCAGTTCTTC.